Reported below is one TCR beta chain. Its antigen remains unknown. The sample originates from a study of vaccination effects on CD4 cells after COVID-19. CDR3 length: 12 amino acids. Germline CDR1 and CDR2: SGHTA and FQGNSA. V dropped 3 bases and J dropped 5 bases, with 6 bases sitting between them. The method was immunoSEQ multiplex PCR; TCRdb's version includes in-frame clones alone and lacks a portion of them. Seen here are tens of thousands of clones, 60% to 80% observed once, and the top ten hold 5.5% to 6.5%. Using viral peptide pools, the ViraFEST assay grew out antigen-specific CD4+ T cells prior to sequencing. Isolating CD4+ T cells followed ten to eleven days of culture. BNT162b2 vaccine or mRNA-1273 vaccine was given to participants in two doses. Each vaccine recipient was nucleocapsid antibody negative and had no prior SARS-CoV-2 infection. Cultivation was performed at roughly 2.2 million PBMC per well with roughly 9.1 IU/ml IL-2 and about 10 ug/ml peptides added.

The source is a human donor who received a COVID-19 vaccine. Some clones in this sample may be carry-over from other donors' samples. The chain employs TRBV7-2 and TRBJ2-3, with D possibly TRBD1 on 6 matching bases. Sequencing used CD4+ T cells from PBMCs cultured with SARS-CoV-2 spike peptides, obtained after COVID-19 vaccination. The CDR3 region has the DNA TGTGCCAGCAGCTTCAGGGGAGATACGCAGTATTTT. Translating gives CASSFRGDTQYF.